This T cell receptor (beta chain) was recovered during a study of cytotoxic CD8 clonotypes in ibrutinib-treated CLL. Study-wide background: After a median around 13 months on treatment (6 to 36), response samples were drawn.

General study points: An increase in clonality occurred at ibrutinib response, followed by a return toward baseline at progression. Clonotypes that were public were uncommon, and they contracted or stayed stable on treatment. Sustained-remission and progressing patients had different sampling times.

Sequenced by immunoSEQ multiplex PCR; TCRdb stores in-frame clones only, minus some. This sample carries 150,000 to 200,000 clones, about 88% of them seen once, and the ten largest clones take about 3%. In germline, CDR1 is SGHTA, CDR2 FQGNSA. The V end was cut by 1 base, the J end by 0 bases, with 10 bases between. The CDR3 contains 15 residues. Points on this clone: What it binds is unknown.

The source of this sequence is a human donor with chronic lymphocytic leukemia. V gene TRBV7-2 combines with J gene TRBJ2-7; D is unresolved. Sequenced here: PBMCs, sampled at disease progression, from a patient treated with ibrutinib. The CDR3 sequence is CASSLGGKSSYEQYF. Written as DNA, the CDR3 is TGTGCCAGCAGCTTAGGCGGTAAGAGCTCCTACGAGCAGTACTTC.